What follows are 2 T cell receptor beta chains derived from one specimen sequenced in a study of patients and donors after allogeneic stem cell transplantation. TCRdb processed the RT-PCR reads anew with MiXCR; each CDR3 protein has one entry. The table has 25,000 to 40,000 distinct CDR3 sequences, around 40% seen once. The sequenced sample was blood, either unsorted or a sorted T cell fraction (not recorded which). These receptors were obtained from a human donor who was either an allogeneic HSCT recipient or a stem cell or donor lymphocyte infusion donor (not recorded which). It is not recorded whose cells these are; they may come from a transplant donor.

The genes are TRBV4-1 and TRBJ1-2; a weak D match, TRBD1 (5 bases). Per the germline V gene, CDR1 is MGHRA and CDR2 is YSYEKL. The CDR3 extends over 17 amino acids. Trimming left V 4 bases short and J 7 bases short, with 25 bases between. CDR3: CASSPSRGRVSTAGYTF. Written as DNA, the CDR3 is TGCGCCAGCAGCCCCTCGAGGGGCAGGGTATCTACGGCTGGCTACACCTTC.

The chain uses TRBV10-1 and TRBJ2-6, with D perhaps matching TRBD1 (5 bases). Germline loops: CDR1 WNHNN, CDR2 SYGVQD (reference sequence). V lost 5 bases, J lost 1 base, and 9 bases lay in between. The CDR3 is made up of 15 amino acids. The CDR3 region has the DNA TGCGCCAGCAGTCCAGGGTATTCTGGGGCCAACGTCCTGACTTTC. This sequence encodes CASSPGYSGANVLTF.